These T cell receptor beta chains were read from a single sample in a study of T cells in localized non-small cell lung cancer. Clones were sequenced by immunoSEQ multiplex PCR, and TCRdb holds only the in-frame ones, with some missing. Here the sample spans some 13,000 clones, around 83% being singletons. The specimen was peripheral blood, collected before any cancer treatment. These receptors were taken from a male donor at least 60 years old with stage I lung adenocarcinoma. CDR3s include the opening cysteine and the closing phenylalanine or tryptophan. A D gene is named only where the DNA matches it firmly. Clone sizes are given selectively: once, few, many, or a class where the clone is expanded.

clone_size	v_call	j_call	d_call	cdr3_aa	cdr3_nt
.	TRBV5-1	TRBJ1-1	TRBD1	CASSFGTANTEAFF	TGCGCCAGCAGCTTTGGGACAGCGAACACTGAGGCTTTCTTT
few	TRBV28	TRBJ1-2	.	CASSSLQGNGYTF	TGTGCCAGCAGTTCATTACAGGGAAACGGCTACACCTTC
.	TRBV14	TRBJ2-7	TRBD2	CASSQGTGLAGGSYLEQYF	TGTGCCAGCAGCCAAGGGACGGGACTAGCGGGAGGCTCATATTTGGAGCAGTACTTC
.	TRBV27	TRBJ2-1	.	CASSYGTPSYNEQFF	TGTGCCAGCAGTTACGGGACTCCTTCCTACAATGAGCAGTTCTTC
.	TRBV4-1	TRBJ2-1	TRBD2	CASSQVAGLTSGSRNEQFF	TGCGCCAGCAGCCAAGTTGCAGGGCTAACTAGCGGGAGTCGGAATGAGCAGTTCTTC
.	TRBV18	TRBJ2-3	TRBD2	CASSPPGTSGRDTQYF	TGTGCCAGCTCACCACCCGGGACTAGCGGGAGAGATACGCAGTATTTT
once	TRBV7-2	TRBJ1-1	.	CASSTQGNTEAFF	TGTGCCAGCAGCACACAGGGGAACACTGAAGCTTTCTTT
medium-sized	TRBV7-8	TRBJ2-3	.	CASSLEVLDTQYF	TGTGCCAGCAGCTTAGAAGTCTTAGATACGCAGTATTTT
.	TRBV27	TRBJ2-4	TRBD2	CASSSSGGWYF	TGTGCCAGCAGTTCCTCCGGGGGGTGGTACTTC
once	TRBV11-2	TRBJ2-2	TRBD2	CASRSAGAGELFF	TGTGCCAGCAGATCGGCGGGGGCCGGGGAGCTGTTTTTT
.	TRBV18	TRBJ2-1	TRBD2	CASRRGSGSNNEQFF	TGTGCCAGCCGTCGGGGTAGCGGGAGCAACAATGAGCAGTTCTTC
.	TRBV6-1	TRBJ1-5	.	CASSEAGGQHF	TGTGCCAGCAGTGAGGCCGGCGGCCAGCATTTT
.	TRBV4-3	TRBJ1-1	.	CASSQGPGGAEAFF	TGCGCCAGCAGCCAGGGGCCCGGAGGGGCTGAAGCTTTCTTT
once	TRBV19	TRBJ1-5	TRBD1	CASRPRDRGAYQPQHF	TGTGCCAGTAGGCCGCGGGACAGGGGCGCTTATCAGCCCCAGCATTTT
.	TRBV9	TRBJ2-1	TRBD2	CASSVAASGRGEQFF	TGTGCCAGCAGCGTAGCGGCTAGCGGGAGGGGTGAGCAGTTCTTC
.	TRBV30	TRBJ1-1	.	CAWSSGGLNTEAFF	TGTGCCTGGAGCTCCGGGGGGTTGAACACTGAAGCTTTCTTT
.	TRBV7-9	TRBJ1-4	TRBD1	CASSLGRGREKLFF	TGTGCCAGCAGCTTAGGAAGGGGGCGTGAAAAACTGTTTTTT
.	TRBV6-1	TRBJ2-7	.	CASNIGQPGAYEQYF	TGTGCCAGCAACATAGGACAGCCAGGGGCCTACGAGCAGTACTTC
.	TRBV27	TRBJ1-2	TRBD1	CASSPDRGYGYGYTF	TGTGCCAGCAGTCCTGACAGGGGGTATGGCTATGGCTACACCTTC
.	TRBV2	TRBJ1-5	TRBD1	CASGGQVNQPQHF	TGTGCCAGTGGAGGACAGGTCAACCAGCCCCAGCATTTT
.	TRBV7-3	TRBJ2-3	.	CASSPSRAGTDTQYF	TGTGCCAGCAGCCCTAGTCGGGCGGGGACAGATACGCAGTATTTT
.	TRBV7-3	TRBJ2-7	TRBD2	CASSLGLAGVGEQYF	TGTGCCAGCAGCTTAGGGCTAGCGGGAGTGGGTGAGCAGTACTTC
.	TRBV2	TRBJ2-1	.	CASSPERRSSYNEQFF	TGTGCCAGCAGCCCTGAGCGTAGAAGCTCCTACAATGAGCAGTTCTTC
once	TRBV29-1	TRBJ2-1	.	CSARDLDHNEQFF	TGCAGCGCCCGGGACCTAGACCACAATGAGCAGTTCTTC
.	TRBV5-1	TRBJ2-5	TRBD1	CASSRGQGGLEDETQYF	TGCGCCAGCAGCAGGGGACAGGGGGGACTTGAGGATGAGACCCAGTACTTC
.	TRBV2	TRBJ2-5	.	CASSGSSGETQYF	TGTGCCAGCAGTGGGTCCAGTGGAGAGACCCAGTACTTC
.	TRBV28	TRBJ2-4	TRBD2	CASRRGTSGTTRAIQYF	TGTGCCAGCAGACGCGGGACTAGCGGGACCACCAGGGCCATTCAGTACTTC
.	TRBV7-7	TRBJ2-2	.	CASSLGHGTGELFF	TGTGCCAGCAGCTTAGGACACGGCACCGGGGAGCTGTTTTTT
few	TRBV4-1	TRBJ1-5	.	CASSQDSVRVGFQHF	TGCGCCAGCAGCCAAGATTCGGTGAGAGTAGGGTTCCAGCATTTT
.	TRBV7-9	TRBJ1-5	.	CASSFHGGGQGPQHF	TGTGCCAGCAGCTTTCATGGGGGTGGCCAGGGGCCCCAGCATTTT
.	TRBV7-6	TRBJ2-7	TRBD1	CASSPDRVSGEQYF	TGTGCCAGCAGCCCCGACAGGGTCTCTGGCGAGCAGTACTTC
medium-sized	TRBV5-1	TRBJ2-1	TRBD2	CASSASREDDNEQFF	TGCGCCAGCAGTGCCTCCCGGGAGGATGACAATGAGCAGTTCTTC
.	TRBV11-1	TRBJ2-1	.	CASRNFNEQFF	TGTGCCAGCAGGAACTTCAATGAGCAGTTCTTC
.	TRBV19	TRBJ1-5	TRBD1	CASSMDRGSNQPQHF	TGTGCCAGTAGCATGGACAGGGGAAGCAATCAGCCCCAGCATTTT
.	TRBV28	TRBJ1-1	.	CASSRGGITEAFF	TGTGCCAGCAGTCGGGGGGGGATAACTGAAGCTTTCTTT